A selection of T cell receptor beta chains follows, all from one sample in a study of CD8 T cells in ankylosing spondylitis. Via MiXCR, TCRdb re-called the 5' RACE reads, giving one row per CDR3 protein. The sample contains over 450,000 distinct CDR3 sequences, roughly 12% of which appear only once. Sequenced: blood, either unsorted or a sorted T cell fraction (not recorded which). These receptors were obtained from a male donor with ankylosing spondylitis. Both conserved end residues are part of each CDR3. The order of the fields is clone size, V gene, J gene, D gene, CDR3 protein, CDR3 DNA. The D gene is left open where the match is weak. Size tells how often a clone was seen (once, few, many) or the class of an expanded clone, and some rows leave it out.

>NA|TRBV5-1|TRBJ2-2|NA
CASSLRAANTGELFF
TGCGCCAGCAGCTTGCGGGCCGCGAACACCGGGGAGCTGTTTTTT
>NA|TRBV24-1|TRBJ2-1|NA
CATSAFAGSYNEQFF
TGTGCCACCAGTGCCTTTGCAGGGTCCTACAATGAGCAGTTCTTC
>few|TRBV27|TRBJ2-7|NA
CASSSAPLLDEQYF
TGTGCCAGCAGTTCCGCCCCCTTACTCGACGAGCAGTACTTC
>NA|TRBV5-1|TRBJ2-2|TRBD2
CASSFSPSGDTGELFF
TGCGCCAGCAGCTTTAGTCCTAGCGGAGACACCGGGGAGCTGTTTTTT
>few|TRBV20-1|TRBJ2-2|NA
CSARSPTNTGELFF
TGCAGTGCTAGGAGCCCTACGAACACCGGGGAGCTGTTTTTT
>few|TRBV7-9|TRBJ1-4|TRBD1
CASSLVQGRREKLFF
TGTGCCAGCAGCTTAGTACAGGGGAGACGAGAAAAACTGTTTTTT
>few|TRBV15|TRBJ2-7|NA
CATSRDRGQYYEQYF
TGTGCCACCAGCAGAGATCGAGGACAGTACTACGAGCAGTACTTC
>few|TRBV7-8|TRBJ1-2|TRBD1
CASSIQTGRYGYTF
TGTGCCAGCAGCATCCAGACAGGGCGTTATGGCTACACCTTC
>few|TRBV2|TRBJ2-3|TRBD2
CASKGTSGSDTQYF
TGTGCCAGCAAGGGGACTAGCGGGAGTGATACGCAGTATTTT
>many|TRBV5-1|TRBJ2-2|NA
CASSSDPQGLGGELFF
TGCGCCAGCAGTTCGGACCCGCAGGGATTGGGCGGGGAGCTGTTTTTT
>few|TRBV6-5|TRBJ2-3|NA
CASSYSGRSIGTDTQYF
TGTGCCAGCAGTTACTCGGGCCGATCCATCGGGACAGATACGCAGTATTTT
>NA|TRBV20-1|TRBJ2-1|TRBD1
CSADRDNEQFF
TGCAGTGCTGACAGGGACAATGAGCAGTTCTTC
>few|TRBV20-1|TRBJ2-1|NA
CSAEGIGNEQFF
TGCAGTGCTGAGGGGATTGGGAATGAGCAGTTCTTC
>few|TRBV5-1|TRBJ2-3|TRBD1
CASSVGQLITDTQYF
TGCGCCAGCAGCGTGGGACAGCTCATCACAGATACGCAGTATTTT
>many|TRBV25-1|TRBJ2-5|NA
CASSVAGQETQYF
TGTGCCAGCAGTGTGGCGGGGCAAGAGACCCAGTACTTC
>many|TRBV5-1|TRBJ2-5|NA
CASSFGQIQETQYF
TGCGCCAGCAGCTTCGGACAAATCCAAGAGACCCAGTACTTC
>NA|TRBV5-1|TRBJ2-1|NA
CASSLVGGKSYNEQFF
TGCGCCAGCAGCTTGGTAGGGGGTAAATCCTACAATGAGCAGTTCTTC
>few|TRBV6-1|TRBJ1-5|NA
CASSVEKVAPQHF
TGTGCCAGCAGTGTTGAAAAAGTTGCGCCCCAGCATTTT
>NA|TRBV27|TRBJ2-5|TRBD2
CASGIAGSQETQYF
TGTGCCAGCGGTATAGCGGGTTCACAAGAGACCCAGTACTTC
>few|TRBV29-1|TRBJ1-2|NA
CSVGIGDGYTF
TGCAGCGTTGGGATCGGCGATGGCTACACCTTC
>NA|TRBV27|TRBJ2-7|NA
CASSLRRGQEYF
TGTGCCAGCAGTTTAAGGAGGGGGCAGGAGTACTTC
>few|TRBV5-4|TRBJ2-7|NA
CASSLMGFEQYF
TGTGCCAGCAGCTTGATGGGTTTCGAGCAGTACTTC
>many|TRBV7-9|TRBJ1-4|NA
CASGTSGKNEKLFF
TGTGCCAGCGGCACCTCTGGGAAAAATGAAAAACTGTTTTTT
>NA|TRBV2|TRBJ2-4|TRBD2
CASSPTGGLAKNIQYF
TGTGCCAGCAGTCCTACGGGGGGGCTGGCCAAAAACATTCAGTACTTC
>few|TRBV15|TRBJ2-1|TRBD2
CATARTGGPGEQFF
TGTGCCACAGCTAGAACGGGAGGGCCTGGTGAGCAGTTCTTC
>few|TRBV15|TRBJ2-3|TRBD2
CATSRGLVAGSTDTQYF
TGTGCCACCAGCAGAGGCTTGGTAGCGGGAAGCACAGATACGCAGTATTTT
>few|TRBV18|TRBJ1-1|NA
CASSPAARSTEAFF
TGTGCCAGCTCACCCGCCGCTAGGTCCACTGAAGCTTTCTTT
>few|TRBV20-1|TRBJ2-1|NA
CSARDNGMGASYNEQFF
TGCAGTGCTAGAGATAACGGTATGGGGGCCTCCTACAATGAGCAGTTCTTC
>NA|TRBV5-1|TRBJ2-3|NA
CASSFYSLTDTQYF
TGCGCCAGCAGCTTTTATAGCCTCACAGATACGCAGTATTTT
>NA|TRBV2|TRBJ1-2|TRBD1
CASILVGQGDYYGYTF
TGTGCCAGCATTCTAGTAGGACAGGGGGATTACTATGGCTACACCTTC
>NA|TRBV29-1|TRBJ2-3|NA
CSTDSTDTQYF
TGCAGCACGGACAGCACAGATACGCAGTATTTT
>NA|TRBV6-6|TRBJ1-1|TRBD1
CASRTGQQTEAFF
TGTGCCAGCCGGACAGGGCAGCAAACTGAAGCTTTCTTT
>NA|TRBV20-1|TRBJ2-5|TRBD2
CSGAGGFGETQYF
TGCAGTGGGGCGGGAGGCTTTGGAGAGACCCAGTACTTC
>many|TRBV12-3/TRBV12-4|TRBJ2-3|NA
CASSFSTDTQYF
TGTGCCAGCAGTTTTTCTACAGATACGCAGTATTTT
>few|TRBV5-1|TRBJ2-3|NA
CASSPGRSFLTDTQYF
TGCGCCAGCAGCCCGGGGAGATCCTTTCTCACAGATACGCAGTATTTT
>few|TRBV5-1|TRBJ2-1|TRBD2
CASSLDGAGLAGGPSFF
TGCGCCAGCAGCTTGGACGGGGCGGGACTAGCGGGAGGGCCCTCGTTCTTC
>NA|TRBV11-2|TRBJ1-1|NA
CASSQQGGAGTEAFF
TGTGCCAGCAGTCAACAGGGCGGGGCGGGGACTGAAGCTTTCTTT
>NA|TRBV6-5|TRBJ1-5|NA
CASSYSGGGRQPQHF
TGTGCCAGCAGTTACTCGGGCGGAGGCAGGCAGCCCCAGCATTTT
>NA|TRBV12-3/TRBV12-4|TRBJ1-3|NA
CASSLLSWDNTIYF
TGTGCCAGCAGTTTATTAAGTTGGGACAACACCATATATTTT
>many|TRBV20-1|TRBJ2-6|NA
CSAVFNSGANVLTF
TGCAGTGCGGTCTTTAACTCTGGGGCCAACGTCCTGACTTTC
>few|TRBV5-4|TRBJ2-1|TRBD2
CASSSVAGGHYNEQFF
TGTGCCAGCAGCTCCGTAGCGGGAGGCCATTACAATGAGCAGTTCTTC
>few|TRBV3-1|TRBJ2-2|TRBD2
CASSRSGRGTGELFF
TGTGCCAGCAGTCGTAGCGGGAGGGGCACCGGGGAGCTGTTTTTT
>few|TRBV5-6|TRBJ2-6|NA
CASSEAASLTF
TGTGCCAGCAGCGAGGCTGCGTCTCTGACTTTC
>many|TRBV5-1|TRBJ2-7|TRBD1
CASHLGQGDRYEQYF
TGCGCCAGCCACCTCGGACAGGGGGATAGGTACGAGCAGTACTTC
>NA|TRBV7-2|TRBJ2-1|NA
CASSLEWGMNEQFF
TGTGCCAGCAGCTTAGAGTGGGGGATGAATGAGCAGTTCTTC